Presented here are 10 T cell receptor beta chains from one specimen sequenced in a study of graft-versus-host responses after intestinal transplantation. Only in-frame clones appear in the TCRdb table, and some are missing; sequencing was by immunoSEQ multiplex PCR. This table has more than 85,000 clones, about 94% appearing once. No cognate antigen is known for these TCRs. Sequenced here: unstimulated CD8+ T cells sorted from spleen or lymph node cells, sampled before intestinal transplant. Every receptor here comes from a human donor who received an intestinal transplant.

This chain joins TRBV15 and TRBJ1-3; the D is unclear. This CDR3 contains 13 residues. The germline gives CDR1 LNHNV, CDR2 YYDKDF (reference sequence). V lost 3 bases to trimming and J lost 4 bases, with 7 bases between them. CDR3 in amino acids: CATSSYPGNTIYF. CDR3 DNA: TGTGCCACCAGCAGTTATCCGGGAAACACCATATATTTT.

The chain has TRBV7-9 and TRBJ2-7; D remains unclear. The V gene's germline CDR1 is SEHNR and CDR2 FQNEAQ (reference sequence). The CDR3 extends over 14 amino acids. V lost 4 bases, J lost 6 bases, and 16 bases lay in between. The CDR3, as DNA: TGTGCCAGCAGCTCCACAACCAACATAGGCGAGCAGTACTTC. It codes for CASSSTTNIGEQYF.

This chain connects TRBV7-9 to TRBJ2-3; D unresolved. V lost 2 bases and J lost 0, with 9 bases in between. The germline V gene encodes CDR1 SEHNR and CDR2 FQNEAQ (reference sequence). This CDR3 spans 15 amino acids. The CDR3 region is CASSLQNPSTDTQYF. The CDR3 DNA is TGTGCCAGCAGCTTACAGAACCCTAGCACAGATACGCAGTATTTT.

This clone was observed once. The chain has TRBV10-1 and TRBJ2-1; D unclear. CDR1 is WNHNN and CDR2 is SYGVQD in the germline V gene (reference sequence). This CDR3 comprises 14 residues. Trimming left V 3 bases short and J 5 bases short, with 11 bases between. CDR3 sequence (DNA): TGCGCCAGCAGTGAAGTGGGATTGGACAATGAGCAGTTCTTC. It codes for CASSEVGLDNEQFF.

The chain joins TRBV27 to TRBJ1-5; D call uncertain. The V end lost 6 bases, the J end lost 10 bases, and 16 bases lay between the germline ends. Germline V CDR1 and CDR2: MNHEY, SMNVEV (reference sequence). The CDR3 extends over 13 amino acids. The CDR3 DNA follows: TGTGCCAGCAGCCGGACTTTACAACAACCCCAGCATTTT. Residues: CASSRTLQQPQHF.

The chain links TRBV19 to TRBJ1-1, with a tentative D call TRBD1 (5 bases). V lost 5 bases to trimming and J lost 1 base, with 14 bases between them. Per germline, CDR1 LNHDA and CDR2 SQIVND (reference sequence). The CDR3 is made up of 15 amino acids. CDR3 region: CASSVGRGRNTEAFF. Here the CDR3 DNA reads TGTGCCAGTAGTGTGGGGAGGGGCCGGAACACTGAAGCTTTCTTT.

The CDR3 loop is CASSPLYLNTGELFF. CDR3 coding DNA: TGTGCCAGCAGTCCCCTCTACCTGAACACCGGGGAGCTGTTTTTT. The J gene is TRBJ2-2, the V gene TRBV28; D not resolved. V lost 5 bases and J 1 base, leaving 11 bases between the germline ends. The CDR3 runs 15 residues. Germline V gives CDR1 MDHEN, CDR2 SYDVKM.

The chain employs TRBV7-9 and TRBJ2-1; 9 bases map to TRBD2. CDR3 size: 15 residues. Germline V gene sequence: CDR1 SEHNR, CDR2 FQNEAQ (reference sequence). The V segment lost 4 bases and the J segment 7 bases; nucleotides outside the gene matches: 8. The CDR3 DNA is TGTGCCAGCAGCTCCCTAGCGGGGATGTGGAATGAGCAGTTCTTC. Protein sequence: CASSSLAGMWNEQFF.

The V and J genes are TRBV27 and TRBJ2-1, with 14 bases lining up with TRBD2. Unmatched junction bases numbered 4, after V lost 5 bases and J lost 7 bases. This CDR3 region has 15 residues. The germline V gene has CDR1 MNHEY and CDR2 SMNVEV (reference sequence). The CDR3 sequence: CASSPGTSGSNEQFF. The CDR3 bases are TGTGCCAGCAGTCCTGGGACTAGCGGGAGTAATGAGCAGTTCTTC.

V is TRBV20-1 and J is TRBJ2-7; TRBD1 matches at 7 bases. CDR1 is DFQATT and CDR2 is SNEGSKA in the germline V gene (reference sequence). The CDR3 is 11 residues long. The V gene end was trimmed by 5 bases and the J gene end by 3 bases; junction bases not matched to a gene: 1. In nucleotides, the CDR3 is TGCAGTGCTTACAGGGGCTACGAGCAGTACTTC. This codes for CSAYRGYEQYF.